Listed here are 25 T cell receptor beta chains from one sample, sequenced in a study of Ad26.COV2.S vaccination and SARS-CoV-2 variants. Repertoires were generated with immunoSEQ multiplex PCR, while TCRdb's copy carries only in-frame clones and drops some. The sample shows a few hundred thousand clones, roughly 90% of them seen only once. Indicated treatment: roughly 20 received Ad26.COV2.S at low or high dose, single or two shots; several received placebo; per-sample allocation not given. Samples were taken on day 63 after the first vaccine or placebo injection. Sequencing was performed on peripheral blood, taken in a trial of Ad26.COV2.S vaccine versus placebo. These receptors all stem from a person between 18 and 65 years old who received the Ad26.COV2.S COVID-19 vaccine or a placebo.

The J gene is TRBJ2-1, the V gene TRBV4-3; D gene uncertain. Germline V lookup: CDR1 LGHNA, CDR2 YSLEER. The CDR3 spans 15 residues. Trimming stripped 4 bases from V and 0 bases from J, with 10 bases between. The CDR3 protein is CASSPEVVSYNEQFF. The CDR3 DNA sequence: TGCGCCAGCAGCCCTGAAGTCGTCTCCTACAATGAGCAGTTCTTC.

The chain uses TRBV28 and TRBJ2-5, with D possibly matching TRBD2 (6 bases). V was pared by 6 bases and J by 5 bases, with 19 bases between. Germline lookup yields CDR1 MDHEN and CDR2 SYDVKM. This CDR3 spans 15 amino acids. CDR3 in DNA: TGTGCCAGCAGACCGAGTGGCGGGATGGACGAGACCCAGTACTTC. It specifies CASRPSGGMDETQYF.

J is TRBJ1-2 and V is TRBV24-1, with 7 bases that match TRBD1. The trim removed 10 bases at V and 8 bases at J, leaving 15 bases unmatched. Germline V gene lookup returns CDR1 KGHDR and CDR2 SFDVKD. The CDR3 runs 14 residues. The CDR3 DNA reads TGTGCCACGGCACCGGGACAGCCATCACGAGGCTACACCTTC. As protein: CATAPGQPSRGYTF.

The genes are TRBV7-6 and TRBJ2-1; D is ambiguous. The CDR3 covers 16 residues. Germline V gene lookup returns CDR1 SGHVS and CDR2 FNYEAQ. V gave up 6 bases and J gave up 4 bases, with 19 bases separating them. The CDR3 spells CASSSAQWGIYNEQFF. DNA of the CDR3: TGTGCCAGCAGTTCGGCCCAATGGGGAATTTACAATGAGCAGTTCTTC.

V and J are TRBV7-8 and TRBJ2-5; 7 bases fit TRBD1. V lost 5 bases to trimming and J lost 3 bases; unmatched junction nucleotides: 12. CDR1 is SGHVS and CDR2 is FQNEAQ in the germline V gene. The CDR3 consists of 16 residues. CDR3 sequence reads: CASSHRTGRNEETQYF. CDR3 nucleotide sequence: TGTGCCAGCAGCCACAGGACAGGTCGTAATGAAGAGACCCAGTACTTC.

The chain uses TRBV19 and TRBJ2-3; TRBD2 matches 12 bases. This CDR3 is built from 16 residues. In germline, CDR1 is LNHDA, CDR2 SQIVND (reference sequence). The ends lost 2 bases at V and 5 bases at J; junction bases unmatched: 5. CDR3 DNA: TGTGCCAGTAGTATATCTAGCGGGGGGGCTGGAGATACGCAGTATTTT. This translates into CASSISSGGAGDTQYF.

The chain has TRBV6-2 or TRBV6-3 and TRBJ1-5; tentative D call: TRBD1 (5 bases). V was shortened by 2 bases and J by 6 bases, with 11 bases between the two germline ends. Germline CDR1 MNHEY, CDR2 SVGEGT. The CDR3 length is 14 residues. Here the CDR3 reads CASSYPGATQPQHF. CDR3 bases: TGTGCCAGCAGTTACCCCGGGGCCACTCAGCCCCAGCATTTT.

This clone was observed a handful of times. The gene calls are TRBV2 and TRBJ1-2; 9 bases align to TRBD1. V was clipped by 4 bases and J by 8 bases; unmatched bases: 5. CDR3 size: 13 residues. CDR1 is SNHLY and CDR2 is FYNNEI in the germline V gene. CDR3 sequence: CASSATGGGGYTF. The CDR3 nucleotides read TGTGCCAGCAGTGCCACAGGGGGCGGGGGCTACACCTTC. The whole variable domain, remainder taken from reference TRBV2 and TRBJ1-2, is EPEVTQTPSHQVTQMGQEVILRCVPISNHLYFYWYRQILGQKVEFLVSFYNNEISEKSEIFDDQFSVERPDGSNFTLKIRSTKLEDSAMYFCASSATGGGGYTFGSGTRLTVV.

The J gene is TRBJ1-2, the V gene TRBV2; D uncertain. Germline V CDR1 and CDR2: SNHLY, FYNNEI. Trimming left V 0 bases short and J 2 bases short, with 4 bases between. This CDR3 spans 13 amino acids. CDR3 sequence: CASSEAENYGYTF. The CDR3 coding sequence is TGTGCCAGCAGTGAAGCAGAAAACTATGGCTACACCTTC.

This chain joins TRBV20-1 and TRBJ2-5; 10 nucleotides line up with TRBD2. This CDR3 has 11 residues. Trimming took 2 bases from V and 13 from J; bases not matched to a gene: 4. Per germline, CDR1 DFQATT and CDR2 SNEGSKA (reference sequence). The CDR3 is CSARLAGDLYF. The CDR3 DNA follows: TGCAGTGCTAGACTAGCGGGGGACTTGTACTTC.

This chain links TRBV6-5 with TRBJ2-2; a weak D match, TRBD2 (5 bases). This CDR3 has 14 residues. Germline V gene lookup returns CDR1 MNHEY and CDR2 SVGAGI. The V and J ends lost 3 bases and 4 bases respectively, with 9 bases between them. CDR3 loop: CASSYRRGTGELFF. CDR3 DNA sequence: TGTGCCAGCAGTTATCGACGGGGCACCGGGGAGCTGTTTTTT.

Only one count was recorded for this clone. The chain couples TRBV20-1 to TRBJ1-5; 7 bases fit TRBD1. The CDR3 spans 16 residues. The ends lost 4 bases at V and 0 bases at J; junction bases unmatched: 9. Germline lookup yields CDR1 DFQATT and CDR2 SNEGSKA (reference sequence). The CDR3 DNA follows: TGCAGTGCTATTGAGGGACAGTCACGTAGCAATCAGCCCCAGCATTTT. Translating it yields CSAIEGQSRSNQPQHF.

This chain uses TRBV6-6 with TRBJ1-6, with D unclear. Germline loops: CDR1 MNHNY, CDR2 SVGAGI (reference sequence). CDR3 size: 13 residues. V was trimmed by 6 bases and J by 10 bases, leaving 13 bases between them. DNA of the CDR3: TGTGCCAGCAGATACACGACCTGGTCACCCCTCCACTTT. Amino acid sequence: CASRYTTWSPLHF.

This sequence joins TRBV4-2 and TRBJ2-2; the match to TRBD2 covers 11 bases. The V segment lost 3 bases and the J segment 3 bases; nucleotides outside the gene matches: 6. The CDR3 has 17 amino acids. Germline V gene data show CDR1 as LGHNA and CDR2 as YNFKEQ. The CDR3 DNA sequence: TGTGCCAGCAGCCAGGGTGTAGCGGGGGGGGACACCGGGGAGCTGTTTTTT. Translating it yields CASSQGVAGGDTGELFF.

The chain couples TRBV27 to TRBJ2-7; weak D call: TRBD1 (6 bases). The ends were cut back, 3 bases at V and 6 bases at J, with 15 bases in the middle. Germline values: CDR1 MNHEY, CDR2 SMNVEV (reference sequence). The CDR3 consists of 14 residues. CDR3: CASSFPRDRPEQYF. As DNA, the CDR3 is TGTGCCAGCAGTTTTCCCAGAGACAGGCCCGAGCAGTACTTC.

J is TRBJ2-2 and V is TRBV27; D gene ambiguous. The V end lost 3 bases, the J end lost 0 bases, and 11 bases lay between the germline ends. The germline gives CDR1 MNHEY, CDR2 SMNVEV (reference sequence). There are 16 residues in the CDR3. The CDR3: CASSFIAQSNTGELFF. The DNA for the CDR3 is TGTGCCAGCAGTTTTATAGCACAGTCGAACACCGGGGAGCTGTTTTTT.

The rearrangement uses TRBV28 and TRBJ1-2, with TRBD1 as a possible D gene (6 bases). Between the trimmed V and J ends, which lost 7 bases and 1 base, there was a span of 13 bases. Germline assignment: CDR1 MDHEN and CDR2 SYDVKM. This CDR3 is 14 amino acids long. CDR3 coding DNA: TGTGCCAGCAATGAACCAGGGGTTAACTATGGCTACACCTTC. This sequence encodes CASNEPGVNYGYTF.

The gene calls are TRBV10-1 and TRBJ2-1, with TRBD2 matching over 14 bases. With 8 bases clipped from V and 0 bases from J, the junction kept 9 bases outside the gene matches. This CDR3 is built from 18 residues. Germline lookup yields CDR1 WNHNN and CDR2 SYGVQD (reference sequence). CDR3 in DNA: TGCGCCAGCTCTTGGACTAGCGGGGGGTCGAGCTCCTACAATGAGCAGTTCTTC. It is translated as CASSWTSGGSSSYNEQFF.

The J gene is TRBJ1-4, the V gene TRBV2; possible D gene TRBD1, 6 bases. V was cut by 9 bases and J by 7 bases, with 18 bases left in between. This CDR3 spans 14 amino acids. Germline V gene data show CDR1 as SNHLY and CDR2 as FYNNEI. The CDR3 DNA reads TGTGCCAGTCGGGTAGGGGGTAATGCTGAAAAACTGTTTTTT. It yields the protein CASRVGGNAEKLFF.

The chain combines TRBV5-6 with TRBJ2-2; 7 bases line up with TRBD2. The CDR3 loop spans 15 amino acids. V gave up 2 bases and J gave up 6 bases; unmatched junction bases: 7. CDR1 is SGHDT, CDR2 YYEEEE, per germline. The CDR3 loop reads CASSFETSLPGELFF. DNA for the CDR3: TGTGCCAGCAGCTTTGAGACTAGCTTGCCCGGGGAGCTGTTTTTT.

The chain recombines TRBV7-3 with TRBJ2-2; D is tentatively TRBD1 or TRBD2 (5 bases each). V was trimmed by 5 bases and J by 8 bases, leaving 18 bases between them. The germline V gene encodes CDR1 SGHTA and CDR2 FQGTGA. The CDR3 is 15 amino acids. As DNA, the CDR3 is TGTGCCAGCAGCCCCCGGGACCCCAGCACGGGGGAGCTGTTTTTT. It is translated as CASSPRDPSTGELFF.

The V and J genes are TRBV18 and TRBJ2-2; D is undetermined. The ends were cut back, 0 bases at V and 3 bases at J, with 2 bases in the middle. The CDR3 runs 13 residues. Germline V gives CDR1 KGHSH, CDR2 LQKENI. CDR3 amino acids: CASSPPDTGELFF. The CDR3 DNA follows: TGTGCCAGCTCACCACCGGACACCGGGGAGCTGTTTTTT.

The chain carries TRBV19 and TRBJ2-1; no firm D call. The germline V and J ends were trimmed by 1 base and 2 bases, with 6 bases remaining between them. The CDR3 contains 14 residues. The V gene's germline CDR1 is LNHDA and CDR2 SQIVND (reference sequence). The CDR3 sequence: CASSIGAAYNEQFF. CDR3 DNA sequence: TGTGCCAGTAGTATAGGAGCAGCCTACAATGAGCAGTTCTTC.

The rearrangement joins TRBV12-3 or TRBV12-4 to TRBJ2-1; D gene uncertain. The CDR3 contains 12 residues. Between the trimmed V and J ends, which lost 5 bases and 7 bases, there was a span of 9 bases. DNA of the CDR3: TGTGCCAGCAGTCATCATAGGAATGAGCAGTTCTTC. It translates to CASSHHRNEQFF.

In DNA, the CDR3 is TGCAGCGTTAAGACAGGGGCGACCTCCTACGAGCAGTACTTC. It yields the protein CSVKTGATSYEQYF. This sequence joins TRBV29-1 and TRBJ2-7, with 8 bases that match TRBD1. The CDR3 length is 14 residues. Losses at the gene ends were 5 bases for V and 0 bases for J; bases not matched to a gene: 6. CDR1 and CDR2 (germline): SQVTM, ANQGSEA.